This TCR beta chain is from a study of untreated major depressive disorder. General study points: TRBV05-01 (Vbeta 5.1) usage was higher in CD4+ T cells of depressed patients than controls. The sequencing tests were limited to three preselected Vbeta families.

About this clone: Antigen: not known.

The method was immunoSEQ multiplex PCR; TCRdb's version includes in-frame clones alone and lacks a portion of them. The repertoire holds 20,000 or so clones, with about 92% as singletons. The CDR3 totals 15 residues. Trimming cost V 3 bases and J 4 bases, with 15 bases left between them. Germline assignment: CDR1 SGHTA and CDR2 FQGNSA. Blood, about 30 ml, was drawn into EDTA tubes. Enrichment usually gave 90% to 95% pure CD4+ T cells. The sequence was collected from a middle-aged woman with major depressive disorder. The chain joins TRBV7-2 to TRBJ1-2, with a possible D match to TRBD1 (5 bases). Sequenced sample: CD4+ T cells from PBMCs. CDR3 in amino acids: CASSFGGAKGYGYTF. The DNA of the CDR3 is TGTGCCAGCAGCTTTGGAGGGGCTAAGGGCTATGGCTACACCTTC.